The entry below describes one T cell receptor (beta chain). This CDR3 spans 14 amino acids. Trimming shortened V by 0 bases and J by 7 bases, and 12 bases separated the two germline ends. Germline V gives CDR1 LGHNA, CDR2 YNFKEQ. It was with 60 Vbeta and 13 Jbeta primers that the PCR ran. This table comes from immunoSEQ multiplex PCR, and its TCRdb copy is limited to in-frame clones, with some not included. This repertoire includes 60,000 to 70,000 clones. The entry originates in a study of cytomegalovirus exposure and HLA in healthy donors. Sequencing input: PBMCs. The chain carries TRBV4-2 and TRBJ1-2; no clear D gene. The sequence was collected from a boy between 5 and 17 years old in good health and CMV-seronegative. CDR3 protein: CASSQDNVGGGYTF. The CDR3 DNA follows: TGTGCCAGCAGCCAAGATAACGTGGGAGGTGGCTACACCTTC.